This entry features one T cell receptor (beta chain) sequence. Its matching antigen is unknown. The sample is drawn from a study of T cell repertoires in cytomegalovirus infection. Study context: CMV epitopes that were recently identified and HLA-C-restricted were used alongside well-studied HLA-B-restricted ones. In public TCR beta signatures, there were indications of both CMV infection and matching HLA type. Notes on the study in general: Dominating the ex vivo response were TCR beta clonotypes that were CMV-specific and HLA-C-restricted. Carriers of CMV plus the relevant HLA were identified by cumulative public TCR beta family frequency.

TCRdb re-called the reads through MiXCR, storing one row per CDR3 protein. The sample lists some 920,000 distinct CDR3 sequences; roughly 30% were seen once. The junction had 7 bases not matched to a gene; V was cut back by 6 bases and J by 1 base. The CDR3 has 15 amino acids. Per the germline V gene, CDR1 is LNHDA and CDR2 is SQIVND (reference sequence). The rearrangement joins TRBV19 to TRBJ2-3; 7 positions agree with TRBD2. This receptor was obtained from a human donor in good health (CMV status not recorded). Some clones in this sample may be carry-over from other donors' samples. This material consisted of cultured CD8+ T cells from PBMCs, taken from culture after CMV antigen stimulation. CDR3 region: CASRGLVWGTDTQYF. Here the CDR3 DNA reads TGTGCCAGTAGAGGACTAGTTTGGGGCACAGATACGCAGTATTTT.